This is a list of T cell receptor beta chains from one sample in a study of lymphopenia after photon versus proton radiotherapy. Only in-frame clones appear in the TCRdb table, and some are missing; sequencing was by immunoSEQ multiplex PCR. The data contain about 70,000 clones, around 92% of them singletons. This specimen consisted of peripheral blood, obtained from a patient treated with photon-based radiotherapy. The receptors derive from a woman aged 40 to 49 with cholangiocarcinoma. Each CDR3 is given with its conserved first and last residue. D genes are given only for firm matches. Where a row states a size, it is once, few, many or the class of an expanded clone; other rows omit it.

d_gene	abundance	j_gene	v_gene	CDR3aa	CDR3nt
TRBD1	once	TRBJ2-7	TRBV29-1	CSATRQGPYEQYF	TGCAGCGCGACGAGACAGGGACCTTACGAGCAGTACTTC
NA	NA	TRBJ2-3	TRBV9	CASSLSRTTDTQYF	TGTGCCAGCAGCCTTTCCAGGACCACAGATACGCAGTATTTT
NA	once	TRBJ1-1	TRBV20-1	CSALTILGAFF	TGCAGTGCACTGACAATTCTCGGAGCTTTCTTT
NA	NA	TRBJ1-5	TRBV7-3	CASSAGQSSNQPQHF	TGTGCCAGCAGCGCGGGACAAAGTTCGAATCAGCCCCAGCATTTT
NA	NA	TRBJ1-5	TRBV9	CASSLGLDQPQHF	TGTGCCAGCAGCTTAGGACTGGATCAGCCCCAGCATTTT
TRBD1	NA	TRBJ1-6	TRBV5-6	CASSADRGRNSPLHF	TGTGCCAGCAGCGCGGACAGGGGGCGCAATTCACCCCTCCACTTT
TRBD2	NA	TRBJ2-1	TRBV7-9	CASSPHSGGTYNEQFF	TGTGCCAGCAGCCCCCACTCGGGGGGTACCTACAATGAGCAGTTCTTC
NA	NA	TRBJ2-3	TRBV11-3	CASSNGGADTDTQYF	TGTGCCAGCAGTAATGGGGGGGCTGACACAGATACGCAGTATTTT
TRBD1	NA	TRBJ1-5	TRBV28	CASRGLGTGNQPQHF	TGTGCCAGCAGGGGACTTGGGACAGGCAATCAGCCCCAGCATTTT
NA	NA	TRBJ2-2	TRBV2	CASRGFQGTGELFF	TGTGCCAGCCGGGGCTTTCAAGGAACCGGGGAGCTGTTTTTT
NA	NA	TRBJ2-2	TRBV2	CASRPGTVNTGELFF	TGTGCCAGCAGGCCCGGGACGGTGAACACCGGGGAGCTGTTTTTT